A selection of T cell receptor beta chains follows, all from one sample in a study of T cell responses to AZD1222 COVID-19 vaccine. Libraries were prepared by immunoSEQ multiplex PCR; TCRdb keeps only in-frame clonotypes and omits some of them. This table holds about 52,000 clones, about nine tenths found once. The starting material was peripheral blood, obtained 28 days after the second AZD1222 dose. Receptors were obtained from an adult who received the AZD1222 COVID-19 vaccine. CDR3s include the opening cysteine and the closing phenylalanine or tryptophan. A D gene is named only where the DNA matches it firmly. Rows give clone size only sometimes, using once, few, many, or a class for an expanded clone.

j_call cdr3_length v_call d_call clone_size cdr3_aa cdr3_nt
TRBJ2-7 13 TRBV12-3/TRBV12-4 TRBD1 - CASSFTGGEEQYF TGTGCCAGCAGTTTTACAGGGGGTGAAGAGCAGTACTTC
TRBJ1-2 12 TRBV30 - - CAWSRDGYGYTF TGTGCCTGGAGTCGGGACGGTTATGGCTACACCTTC
TRBJ2-7 16 TRBV12-5 TRBD2 - CASGPWRGGSTYEQYF TGTGCTAGTGGTCCGTGGCGGGGGGGGTCGACCTACGAGCAGTACTTC
TRBJ1-5 15 TRBV20-1 - - CSASLARGANQPQHF TGCAGTGCTAGTCTCGCCAGGGGTGCCAATCAGCCCCAGCATTTT
TRBJ2-1 15 TRBV5-6 TRBD2 - CASSPPLAGGGEQFF TGTGCCAGCAGCCCTCCTCTAGCGGGGGGCGGTGAGCAGTTCTTC
TRBJ1-1 13 TRBV10-1 - - CASSVKPNTEAFF TGCGCCAGCAGTGTAAAGCCGAACACTGAAGCTTTCTTT
TRBJ2-1 17 TRBV3-1/TRBV3-2 TRBD2 few CASSPDSGRFPYNEQFF TGTGCCAGCAGCCCCGATAGCGGGAGGTTCCCCTACAATGAGCAGTTCTTC
TRBJ2-2 16 TRBV4-1 TRBD2 - CASSQESSGSLGELFF TGCGCCAGCAGCCAAGAGTCTAGCGGGAGTTTGGGGGAGCTGTTTTTT
TRBJ1-1 15 TRBV27 - - CASSKWGGMNTEAFF TGTGCCAGCTCCAAATGGGGGGGAATGAACACTGAAGCTTTCTTT
TRBJ2-1 15 TRBV5-4 TRBD2 - CASSLGGRARNEQFF TGTGCCAGCAGCTTGGGCGGGAGGGCCCGCAATGAGCAGTTCTTC
TRBJ1-1 14 TRBV6-5 - - CASRTGTWNTEAFF TGTGCCAGCAGAACCGGGACATGGAACACTGAAGCTTTCTTT
TRBJ2-1 13 TRBV7-9 TRBD1 - CASSLGRGSPQFF TGTGCCAGCAGCTTAGGCAGGGGGTCTCCCCAGTTCTTC
TRBJ1-1 14 TRBV6-4 TRBD1 - CASSTGQGSAEAFF TGTGCCAGCAGTACCGGACAGGGTTCGGCTGAAGCTTTCTTT